Detailed here is one T cell receptor (beta chain). Its antigen remains unidentified. The data are from a study of cytomegalovirus exposure and HLA in healthy donors. Overall study results and limits: Cytomegalovirus-associated status was assigned to about 170 TCR beta chains. From TCR beta sequences, most subjects' HLA-A and HLA-B alleles were reportedly predicted accurately.

V lost 2 bases to trimming and J lost 5 bases; unmatched junction nucleotides: 6. Germline CDR1 reads KGHSH; CDR2 reads LQKENI. The CDR3 runs 14 residues. A multiplex PCR was run with 60 Vbeta primers and 13 Jbeta primers. Generated by immunoSEQ multiplex PCR, the TCRdb table keeps only in-frame clones and is missing some. The profile shows some 130,000 clones, 79% of them singletons. Specimen: PBMCs. V gene TRBV18 combines with J gene TRBJ2-7, with 7 bases aligning to TRBD1. The receptor comes from a man aged 35-49 years in good health and CMV-seropositive. DNA of the CDR3: TGTGCCAGCTCACCAAGTGGACAGGACCACGAGCAGTACTTC. This translates into CASSPSGQDHEQYF.